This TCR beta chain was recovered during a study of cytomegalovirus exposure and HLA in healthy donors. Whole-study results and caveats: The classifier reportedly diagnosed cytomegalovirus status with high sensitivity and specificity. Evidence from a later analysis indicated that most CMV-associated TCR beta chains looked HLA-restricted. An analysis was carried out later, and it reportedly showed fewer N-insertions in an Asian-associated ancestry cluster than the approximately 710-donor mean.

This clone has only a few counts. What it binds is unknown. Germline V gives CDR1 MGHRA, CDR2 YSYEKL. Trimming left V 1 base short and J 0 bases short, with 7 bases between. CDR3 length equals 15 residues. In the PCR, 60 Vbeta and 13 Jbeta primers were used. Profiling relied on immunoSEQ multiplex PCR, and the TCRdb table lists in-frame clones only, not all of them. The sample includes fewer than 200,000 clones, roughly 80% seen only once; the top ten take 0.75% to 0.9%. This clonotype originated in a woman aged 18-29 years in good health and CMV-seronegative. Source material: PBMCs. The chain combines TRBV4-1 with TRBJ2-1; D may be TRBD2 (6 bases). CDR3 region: CASSQVGSSYNEQFF. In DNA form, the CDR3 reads TGCGCCAGCAGCCAAGTCGGGAGCTCCTACAATGAGCAGTTCTTC.